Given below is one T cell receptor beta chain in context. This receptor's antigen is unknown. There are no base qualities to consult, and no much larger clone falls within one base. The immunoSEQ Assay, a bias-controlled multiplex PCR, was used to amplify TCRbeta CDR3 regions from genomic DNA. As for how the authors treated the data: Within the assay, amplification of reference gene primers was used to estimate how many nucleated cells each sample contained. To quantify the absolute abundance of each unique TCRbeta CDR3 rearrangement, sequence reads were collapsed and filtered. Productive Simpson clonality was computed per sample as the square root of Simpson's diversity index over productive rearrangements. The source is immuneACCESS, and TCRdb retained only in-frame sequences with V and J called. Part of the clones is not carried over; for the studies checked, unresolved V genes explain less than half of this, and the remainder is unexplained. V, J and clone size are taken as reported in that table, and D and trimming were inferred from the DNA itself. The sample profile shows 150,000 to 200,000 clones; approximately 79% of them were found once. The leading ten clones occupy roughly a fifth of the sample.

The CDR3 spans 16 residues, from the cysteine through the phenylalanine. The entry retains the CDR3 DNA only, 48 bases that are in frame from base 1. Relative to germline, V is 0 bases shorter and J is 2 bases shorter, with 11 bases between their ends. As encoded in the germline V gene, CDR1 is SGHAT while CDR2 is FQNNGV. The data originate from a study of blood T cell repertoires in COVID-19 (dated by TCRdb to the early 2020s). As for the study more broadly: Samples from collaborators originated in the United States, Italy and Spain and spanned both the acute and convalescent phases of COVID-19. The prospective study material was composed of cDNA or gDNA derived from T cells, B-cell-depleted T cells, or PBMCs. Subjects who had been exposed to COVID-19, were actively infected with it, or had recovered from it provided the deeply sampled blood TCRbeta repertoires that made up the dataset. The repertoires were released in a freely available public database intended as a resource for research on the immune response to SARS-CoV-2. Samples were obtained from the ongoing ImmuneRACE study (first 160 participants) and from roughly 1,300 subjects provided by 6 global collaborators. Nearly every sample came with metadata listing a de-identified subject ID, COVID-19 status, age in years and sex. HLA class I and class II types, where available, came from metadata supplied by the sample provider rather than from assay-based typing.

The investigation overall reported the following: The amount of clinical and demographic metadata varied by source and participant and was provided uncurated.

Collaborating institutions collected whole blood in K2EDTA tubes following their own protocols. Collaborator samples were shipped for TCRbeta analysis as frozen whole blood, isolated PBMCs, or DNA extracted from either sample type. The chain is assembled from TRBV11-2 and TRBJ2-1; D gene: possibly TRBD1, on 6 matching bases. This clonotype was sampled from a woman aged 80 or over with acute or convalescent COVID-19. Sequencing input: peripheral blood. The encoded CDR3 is CASSLETGYPYNEQFF. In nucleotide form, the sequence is TGTGCCAGCAGCTTAGAAACAGGGTACCCCTACAATGAGCAGTTCTTC.